This TCR beta chain was profiled in a study of T-cell reconstitution after alpha-beta-depleted transplantation in children. Overall study results and limits: Some patients' high day-60 TCRbeta diversity was attributed to recipient cells surviving conditioning. About two months after transplant, alpha-beta T cells reportedly came from several hundred expanded graft clones. A year post-transplant, T-cell counts and diversity derived mostly from newly produced T cells.

Germline V gene lookup returns CDR1 MDHEN and CDR2 SYDVKM. Trimming removed 3 bases from V and 1 base from J, with 13 bases in between. This CDR3 comprises 16 residues. This clonotype occurred a few times. Its antigen is unknown. Preparing the TCRbeta library involved the use of unique molecular identifiers. Each CDR3 protein is one row after TCRdb ran MiXCR on the PCR reads. The table records 450,000 to 600,000 distinct CDR3 sequences, around 13% of them present only once. The genes are TRBV28 and TRBJ2-4; no definite D call. The material was PBMCs, mostly from graft donor cells, obtained 360 days after TCRalphabeta/CD19-depleted stem cell transplant. The clonotype comes from a male patient between 5 and 17 years old who had a stem cell transplant for acute myeloid leukemia, so the T cells may come from the graft donor. CDR3 in amino acids: CASSFTLLMAKNIQYF. Written as DNA, the CDR3 is TGTGCCAGCAGTTTTACCCTTTTGATGGCCAAAAACATTCAGTACTTC.